The entry below describes one T cell receptor beta chain. The antigen is unknown. It was roughly 10 ml of fresh peripheral blood that supplied the PBMCs. TCR beta CDR3 regions were amplified from RNA transcripts. First-round RT-PCR targeting the TCR CDR3 was performed with the HTBI primer set. From the multiplex PCR reads, TCRdb called clonotypes with MiXCR, one entry per CDR3 protein. The data contain more than 450,000 distinct CDR3 sequences, 15% to 20% of them singletons. The CDR3 loop spans 13 amino acids. The J segment lost 7 bases and the V segment lost 11 bases, leaving 9 bases of the junction unmatched. Germline V gene lookup returns CDR1 SEHNR and CDR2 FQNEAQ (reference sequence). This entry is derived from a study of T cells in Graves' hyperthyroidism and ophthalmopathy. Overall study findings and caveats: Among thyroid clonotypes expanded above 0.001, most also appeared in blood.

The chain employs TRBV7-9 and TRBJ2-2, with TRBD1 matching over 8 bases. The receptor was isolated from a middle-aged man with Graves' ophthalmopathy. What was sequenced was blood. DNA for the CDR3: TGTGCCGGCCCAGGGGGCCGGAGCGGGGAGCTGTTTTTT. This codes for CAGPGGRSGELFF.